Shown below are 26 T cell receptor beta chains from a single sample sequenced in a study of identical twins. TCRdb passed the 5' RACE reads through MiXCR, listing each CDR3 protein once. This sample carries 200,000 to 300,000 distinct CDR3 sequences, 6.5% to 9% of them seen once, and the ten largest clones take around 5%. These data were likewise used in another study, on yellow fever vaccine responses in identical twins.

The specimen was CD8+ T cells sorted from blood. The receptors here all came from a young woman in good health.

This clonotype occurred a few times. This chain links TRBV7-9 with TRBJ2-4, with 7 bases lining up with TRBD1. Germline CDR1 is SEHNR and CDR2 is FQNEAQ (reference sequence). The CDR3 covers 13 residues. J lost 5 bases, V lost 2 bases, and 0 bases had no gene match. CDR3 amino acids: CASSLTGENIQYF. CDR3 DNA sequence: TGTGCCAGCAGCTTAACAGGGGAAAACATTCAGTACTTC.

This clonotype came up a few times. The rearrangement joins TRBV7-9 to TRBJ1-6, with 8 bases fitting TRBD1. The CDR3 runs 14 residues. Germline V gives CDR1 SEHNR, CDR2 FQNEAQ (reference sequence). V was pared by 5 bases and J by 14 bases, with 11 bases of the junction left unmatched. Here the CDR3 DNA reads TGTGCCAGCAGCGCCGACAGGGGAGGCGGTTCCCTCCACTTT. Protein product: CASSADRGGGSLHF.

In its sample, this clonotype was seen a few times. The rearrangement joins TRBV11-2 to TRBJ2-2; D might be TRBD1 (5 bases). The CDR3 is made up of 14 amino acids. V lost 5 bases and J lost 1, with 8 bases in between. In germline, CDR1 is SGHAT, CDR2 FQNNGV. In DNA, the CDR3 is TGTGCCAGCAGCGGAAGGGGGAACACCGGGGAGCTGTTTTTT. Its translation: CASSGRGNTGELFF.

This clonotype was seen ten or more times. This sequence joins TRBV27 and TRBJ2-7; 7 bases line up with TRBD1. The CDR3 covers 15 residues. Germline CDR1 reads MNHEY; CDR2 reads SMNVEV (reference sequence). After removal of 4 bases from V and 2 bases from J, the junction contained 8 bases not matched to a gene. The chain's CDR3 is CASSSPRTGAYEQYF. CDR3 bases: TGTGCCAGCAGTTCCCCTAGGACAGGAGCCTACGAGCAGTACTTC.

The chain has TRBV6-1 and TRBJ2-7, with TRBD2 identical over 10 bases. The junction had 9 bases not matched to a gene; V was cut back by 6 bases and J by 4 bases. The CDR3 contains 15 residues. Germline V CDR1 and CDR2: MNHNS, SASEGT. For the CDR3, the DNA is TGTGCCAGCAGGGAAACTAGCGGGATATTATACGAGCAGTACTTC. Translation: CASRETSGILYEQYF.

The rearrangement uses TRBV27 and TRBJ2-3; D is undetermined. The CDR3 spans 14 residues. Deletions cut 3 bases from V and 1 base from J, with 8 bases between. Germline V gives CDR1 MNHEY, CDR2 SMNVEV (reference sequence). Here the CDR3 DNA reads TGTGCCAGCAGTTTCGACTTCCGCACAGATACGCAGTATTTT. Its translation is CASSFDFRTDTQYF.

Only a few counts were recorded for this clonotype. The chain carries TRBV12-3 or TRBV12-4 and TRBJ2-1; the D is unclear. Trimming shortened V by 4 bases and J by 0 bases, and 13 bases separated the two germline ends. This CDR3 is 16 amino acids long. CDR3 DNA sequence: TGTGCCAGCAGTTCGTTGGCGGAGAGCTCCTACAATGAGCAGTTCTTC. As protein: CASSSLAESSYNEQFF.

This clonotype occurred a few times. This chain joins TRBV24-1 and TRBJ2-1; no firm D call. This CDR3 has 13 residues. V dropped 9 bases and J dropped 7 bases, with 15 bases sitting between them. Germline CDR1 KGHDR, CDR2 SFDVKD. Written as DNA, the CDR3 is TGTGCCACCTCATCTCTCGGTCGGAATGAGCAGTTCTTC. Its protein is CATSSLGRNEQFF.

This clonotype was found many times. This chain links TRBV12-3 or TRBV12-4 with TRBJ2-1; D is possibly TRBD1 (6 bases). The CDR3 is 11 amino acids. The V end lost 4 bases, the J end lost 10 bases, and 8 bases lay between the germline ends. The CDR3 DNA is TGTGCCAGCAGTTCAGGGGTGGAGCAGTTCTTC. Residues: CASSSGVEQFF.

The gene calls are TRBV6-5 and TRBJ2-3; D unclear. The CDR3 loop spans 13 amino acids. Looked up from germline, CDR1 is MNHEY and CDR2 is SVGAGI. V lost 2 bases and J lost 9, with 12 bases in between. The CDR3 sequence: CASSYGTPGTQYF. CDR3 bases: TGTGCCAGCAGTTACGGTACCCCCGGAACGCAGTATTTT.

In its sample, this clonotype was seen many times. This chain joins TRBV6-6 and TRBJ2-7; D unclear. The CDR3 has 13 amino acids. The germline V gene has CDR1 MNHNY and CDR2 SVGAGI (reference sequence). Trimming removed 8 bases from V and 5 bases from J, with 16 bases in between. The CDR3 reads CASRKWVSDEQYF. CDR3 nucleotides: TGTGCCAGCCGCAAGTGGGTATCTGACGAGCAGTACTTC.

This clonotype occurred many times. CDR3 sequence: CASSFYAESSYNEQFF. In nucleotides, the CDR3 is TGTGCCAGCAGCTTCTACGCAGAGAGCTCCTACAATGAGCAGTTCTTC. The rearrangement links TRBV5-6 to TRBJ2-1, with D unresolved. The germline V and J ends were trimmed by 2 bases and 0 bases, with 12 bases remaining between them. Germline assignment: CDR1 SGHDT and CDR2 YYEEEE. CDR3 length equals 16 residues.

This clonotype was recorded a few times. The chain combines TRBV14 with TRBJ2-1, with 11 bases identical to TRBD2. J gave up 9 bases and V 6 bases, and 7 bases lay outside the gene matches. Per germline, CDR1 SGHDN and CDR2 FVKESK. The CDR3 is 14 residues long. CDR3 residues: CASRGSGRAPEQFF. The CDR3 DNA follows: TGTGCCAGCAGGGGTAGCGGGAGGGCCCCTGAGCAGTTCTTC.

This clonotype was seen many times. The CDR3 nucleotides read TGTGCCAGCAGCATCACAGAGAATGAAAAACTGTTTTTT. Residues: CASSITENEKLFF. The genes are TRBV7-7 and TRBJ1-4; D uncertain. Germline V CDR1 and CDR2: SSHAT, FNYEAQ (reference sequence). V was shortened by 5 bases and J by 5 bases, with 9 bases between the two germline ends. This CDR3 spans 13 amino acids.

This clonotype was seen a few times. The chain carries TRBV5-6 and TRBJ2-5, with D perhaps matching TRBD2 (6 bases). Germline lookup yields CDR1 SGHDT and CDR2 YYEEEE. The CDR3 consists of 16 residues. Between the trimmed V and J ends, which lost 2 bases and 2 bases, there was a span of 16 bases. CDR3 DNA: TGTGCCAGCAGCTTACGCTTTCGGGAGTCGCAAGAGACCCAGTACTTC. This encodes CASSLRFRESQETQYF.

In this sample, this clonotype turned up a few times. The chain is built from TRBV7-9 and TRBJ2-7; 7 nucleotides match TRBD2. The CDR3 spans 16 residues. Germline V lookup: CDR1 SEHNR, CDR2 FQNEAQ (reference sequence). V lost 4 bases to trimming and J lost 7 bases; unmatched junction nucleotides: 16. The CDR3 nucleotides are TGTGCCAGCAGCTCCTACAAGCGGGACCAGCAGTTAGAGCAGTACTTC. Translating it yields CASSSYKRDQQLEQYF.

This clonotype was observed a handful of times. J is TRBJ1-2 and V is TRBV29-1; 12 positions agree with TRBD1. Losses at the gene ends were 3 bases for V and 5 bases for J; bases not matched to a gene: 13. CDR1 and CDR2 from the germline V gene are SQVTM and ANQGSEA. The CDR3 sequence is 17 residues long. The CDR3 nucleotides read TGCAGCGTTGATTTCCGGGACAGGGGGCTGGGATATTATGGCTACACCTTC. Protein product: CSVDFRDRGLGYYGYTF.

The V call is TRBV7-6, the J call TRBJ2-1; a possible D gene is TRBD2 (6 bases). Germline CDR1 reads SGHVS; CDR2 reads FNYEAQ. The CDR3 length is 14 residues. Trimming removed 8 bases from V and 9 bases from J, with 20 bases in between. Here the CDR3 reads CASGPLAGRSEQFF. The CDR3 DNA follows: TGTGCCAGCGGCCCCCTGGCGGGGCGTAGTGAGCAGTTCTTC.

The chain recombines TRBV11-2 with TRBJ2-3; TRBD2 matches at 10 bases. The germline V gene has CDR1 SGHAT and CDR2 FQNNGV. The junction had 3 bases not matched to a gene; V was cut back by 3 bases and J by 0 bases. The CDR3 totals 16 residues. As DNA, the CDR3 is TGTGCCAGCAGCTTCGAACTAGCGGGGAGCACAGATACGCAGTATTTT. Residues: CASSFELAGSTDTQYF.

In this sample, this clonotype turned up a few times. The V and J genes are TRBV4-1 and TRBJ2-3, with TRBD1 identical over 8 bases. Trimming cost V 1 base and J 4 bases; bases outside gene matches: 13. The CDR3 is 18 amino acids. Germline lookup yields CDR1 MGHRA and CDR2 YSYEKL. DNA for the CDR3: TGCGCCAGCAGCCAAGTTGTAAGATGGACAGGGTCGGCAGATACGCAGTATTTT. It codes for CASSQVVRWTGSADTQYF.

J is TRBJ2-7 and V is TRBV7-2, with TRBD2 identical over 11 bases. The CDR3 totals 17 residues. Germline CDR1 and CDR2: SGHTA and FQGNSA. Trimming took 5 bases from V and 4 from J; bases not matched to a gene: 13. CDR3 loop: CASSKVFEGLAEYEQYF. CDR3 nucleotide sequence: TGTGCCAGCAGCAAGGTGTTCGAGGGACTAGCGGAATACGAGCAGTACTTC.

This clonotype came up a few times. This chain uses TRBV12-3 or TRBV12-4 with TRBJ1-6; 7 bases map to TRBD1. The CDR3 is made up of 16 amino acids. Trimming removed 6 bases from V and 6 bases from J; junction bases left unmatched: 11. CDR3 in amino acids: CASSERDRASNSPLHF. CDR3 sequence (DNA): TGTGCCAGCAGCGAGAGAGACAGGGCCAGTAATTCACCCCTCCACTTT.

The DNA for the CDR3 is TGTGCCAGCAGCCGCGAGCGGGGGGCGGGCGCAGATACGCAGTATTTT. Its translation is CASSRERGAGADTQYF. J is TRBJ2-3 and V is TRBV28; 9 nucleotides agree with TRBD2. CDR1 MDHEN and CDR2 SYDVKM come from the germline V gene. Trimming cost V 6 bases and J 4 bases; bases outside gene matches: 11. This CDR3 spans 16 amino acids.

This clonotype showed up just a few times. The V gene is TRBV29-1, the J gene TRBJ2-3, with D tentatively TRBD2 (5 bases). Germline V gene sequence: CDR1 SQVTM, CDR2 ANQGSEA. The length of the CDR3 is 12 residues. V dropped 3 bases and J dropped 10 bases, with 14 bases sitting between them. CDR3 amino acids: CSVDSGLIAQYF. CDR3 sequence (DNA): TGCAGCGTTGACTCCGGACTCATCGCGCAGTATTTT.

This clonotype has a count of ten or more. This rearrangement joins TRBV20-1 to TRBJ2-7, with 12 positions matching TRBD2. The germline gives CDR1 DFQATT, CDR2 SNEGSKA (reference sequence). The CDR3 is 17 amino acids. J gave up 4 bases and V 5 bases, and 15 bases lay outside the gene matches. This CDR3 reads CSASAALTSGRPYEQYF. The CDR3 bases are TGCAGTGCTTCTGCCGCCCTGACTAGCGGGAGACCGTACGAGCAGTACTTC.

V gene TRBV12-3 or TRBV12-4 combines with J gene TRBJ1-5, with 9 nucleotides matching TRBD1. CDR3 length: 15 residues. The ends lost 6 bases at V and 6 bases at J; junction bases unmatched: 9. DNA for the CDR3: TGTGCCAGCAGCCCCGCCGGGACAGGGACTCAGCCCCAGCATTTT. Translating it yields CASSPAGTGTQPQHF.